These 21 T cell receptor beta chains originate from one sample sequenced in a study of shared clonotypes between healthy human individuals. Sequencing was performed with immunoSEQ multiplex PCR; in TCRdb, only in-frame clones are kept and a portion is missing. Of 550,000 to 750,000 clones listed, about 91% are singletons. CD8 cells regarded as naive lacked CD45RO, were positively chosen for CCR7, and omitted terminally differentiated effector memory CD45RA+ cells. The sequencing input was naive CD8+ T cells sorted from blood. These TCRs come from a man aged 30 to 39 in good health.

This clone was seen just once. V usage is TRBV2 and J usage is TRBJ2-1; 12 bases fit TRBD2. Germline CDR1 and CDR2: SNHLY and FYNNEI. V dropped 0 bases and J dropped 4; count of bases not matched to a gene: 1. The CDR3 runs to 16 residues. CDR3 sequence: CASSEALAGGYNEQFF. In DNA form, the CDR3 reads TGTGCCAGCAGTGAAGCGCTAGCGGGAGGGTACAATGAGCAGTTCTTC.

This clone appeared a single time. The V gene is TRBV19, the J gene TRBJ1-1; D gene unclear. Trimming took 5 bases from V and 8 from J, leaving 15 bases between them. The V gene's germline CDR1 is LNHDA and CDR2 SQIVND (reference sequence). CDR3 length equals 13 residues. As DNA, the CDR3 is TGTGCCAGTAGTTTTTACAGCGTGACCGAAGCTTTCTTT. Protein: CASSFYSVTEAFF.

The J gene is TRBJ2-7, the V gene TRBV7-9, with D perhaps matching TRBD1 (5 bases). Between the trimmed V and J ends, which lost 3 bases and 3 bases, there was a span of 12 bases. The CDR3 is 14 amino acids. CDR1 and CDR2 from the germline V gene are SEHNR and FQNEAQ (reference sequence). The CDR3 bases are TGTGCCAGCAGCTTGAATGGGGCCTACTACGAGCAGTACTTC. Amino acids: CASSLNGAYYEQYF. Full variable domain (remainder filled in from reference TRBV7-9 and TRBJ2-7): DTGVSQNPRHKITKRGQNVTFRCDPISEHNRLYWYRQTLGQGPEFLTYFQNEAQLEKSRLLSDRFSAERPKGSFSTLEIQRTEQGDSAMYLCASSLNGAYYEQYFGPGTRLTVT.

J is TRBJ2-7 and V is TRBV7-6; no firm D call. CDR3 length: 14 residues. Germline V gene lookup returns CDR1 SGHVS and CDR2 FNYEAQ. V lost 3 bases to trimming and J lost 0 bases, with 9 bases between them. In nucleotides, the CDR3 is TGTGCCAGCAGCTTTTCGGACCACTCCTACGAGCAGTACTTC. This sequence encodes CASSFSDHSYEQYF. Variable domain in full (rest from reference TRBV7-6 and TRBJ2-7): GAGVSQSPRYKVTKRGQDVALRCDPISGHVSLYWYRQALGQGPEFLTYFNYEAQQDKSGLPNDRFSAERPEGSISTLTIQRTEQRDSAMYRCASSFSDHSYEQYFGPGTRLTVT.

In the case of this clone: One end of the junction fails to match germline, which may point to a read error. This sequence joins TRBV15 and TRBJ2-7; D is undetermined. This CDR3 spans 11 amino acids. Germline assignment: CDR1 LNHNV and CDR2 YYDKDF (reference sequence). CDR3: CATSGEYEQYF. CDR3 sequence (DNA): TGTGCCACCAGCGGAGAATACGAGCAGTACTTC.

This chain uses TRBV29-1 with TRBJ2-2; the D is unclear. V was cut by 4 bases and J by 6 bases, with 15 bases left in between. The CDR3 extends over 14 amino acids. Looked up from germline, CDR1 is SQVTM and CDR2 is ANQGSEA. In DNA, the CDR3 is TGCAGCGTTGTAGGTGGGGTTGGGGCCGGGGAGCTGTTTTTT. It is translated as CSVVGGVGAGELFF.

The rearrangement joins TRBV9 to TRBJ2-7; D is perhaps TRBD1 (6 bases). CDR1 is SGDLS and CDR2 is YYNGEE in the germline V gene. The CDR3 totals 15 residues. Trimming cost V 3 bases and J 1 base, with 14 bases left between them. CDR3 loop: CASSETAGTSYEQYF. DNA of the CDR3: TGTGCCAGCAGCGAAACCGCCGGGACATCCTACGAGCAGTACTTC.

This chain's CDR3 is CASSYRGKSSYEQYF. Here the CDR3 DNA reads TGTGCCAGCAGTTACAGGGGAAAAAGCTCCTACGAGCAGTACTTC. The chain recombines TRBV28 with TRBJ2-7, with 7 bases that match TRBD1. V was pared by 4 bases and J by 0 bases, with 6 bases of the junction left unmatched. Germline CDR1 is MDHEN and CDR2 is SYDVKM. This CDR3 has 15 residues.

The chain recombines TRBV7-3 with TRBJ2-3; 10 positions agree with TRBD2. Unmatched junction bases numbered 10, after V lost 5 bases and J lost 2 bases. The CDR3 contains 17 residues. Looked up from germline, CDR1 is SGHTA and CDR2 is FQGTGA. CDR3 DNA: TGTGCCAGCAGCCCAAAGACTAGCGGGCTTTTCACAGATACGCAGTATTTT. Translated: CASSPKTSGLFTDTQYF.

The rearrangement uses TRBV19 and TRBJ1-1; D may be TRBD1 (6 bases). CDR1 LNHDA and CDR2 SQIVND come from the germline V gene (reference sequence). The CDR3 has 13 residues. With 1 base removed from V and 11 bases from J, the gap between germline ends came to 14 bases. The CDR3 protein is CASSIVTGMDAFF. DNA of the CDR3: TGTGCCAGTAGTATAGTTACAGGGATGGATGCTTTCTTT.

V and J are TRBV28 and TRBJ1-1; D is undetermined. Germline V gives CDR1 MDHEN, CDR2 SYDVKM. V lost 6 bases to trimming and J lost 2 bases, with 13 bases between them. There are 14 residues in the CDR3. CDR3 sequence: CASSRRRENTEAFF. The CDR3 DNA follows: TGTGCCAGCAGCCGGCGACGGGAAAACACTGAAGCTTTCTTT.

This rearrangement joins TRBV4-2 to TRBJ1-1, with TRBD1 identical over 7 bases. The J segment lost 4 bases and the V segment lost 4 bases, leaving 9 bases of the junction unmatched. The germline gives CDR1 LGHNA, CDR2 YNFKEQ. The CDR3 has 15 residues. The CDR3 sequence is CASSPSGGLVTEAFF. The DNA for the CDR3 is TGTGCCAGCAGCCCGTCAGGGGGTTTGGTCACTGAAGCTTTCTTT.

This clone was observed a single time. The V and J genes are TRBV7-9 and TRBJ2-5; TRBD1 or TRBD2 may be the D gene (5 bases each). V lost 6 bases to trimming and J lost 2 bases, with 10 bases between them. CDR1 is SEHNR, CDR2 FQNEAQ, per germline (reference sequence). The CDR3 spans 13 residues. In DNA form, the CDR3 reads TGTGCCAGCAGGGGACGTGGGCAAGAGACCCAGTACTTC. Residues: CASRGRGQETQYF.

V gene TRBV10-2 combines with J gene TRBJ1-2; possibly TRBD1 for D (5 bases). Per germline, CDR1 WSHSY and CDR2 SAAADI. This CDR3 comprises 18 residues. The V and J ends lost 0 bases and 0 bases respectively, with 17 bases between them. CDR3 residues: CASSESMNLGLANYGYTF. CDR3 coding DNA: TGCGCCAGCAGTGAGTCGATGAATTTGGGGCTGGCTAACTATGGCTACACCTTC.

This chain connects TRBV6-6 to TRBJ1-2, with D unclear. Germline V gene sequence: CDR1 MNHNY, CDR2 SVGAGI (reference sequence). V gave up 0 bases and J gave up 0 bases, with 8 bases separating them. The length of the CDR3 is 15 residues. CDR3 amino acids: CASSYSGRSNYGYTF. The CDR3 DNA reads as TGTGCCAGCAGTTACTCGGGGAGGTCTAACTATGGCTACACCTTC.

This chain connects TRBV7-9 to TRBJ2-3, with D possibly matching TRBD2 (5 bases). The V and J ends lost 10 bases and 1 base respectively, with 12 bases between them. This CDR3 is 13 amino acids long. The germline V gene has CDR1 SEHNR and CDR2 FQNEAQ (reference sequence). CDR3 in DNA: TGTGCCACCCTACCCGGGGGCACAGATACGCAGTATTTT. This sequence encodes CATLPGGTDTQYF.

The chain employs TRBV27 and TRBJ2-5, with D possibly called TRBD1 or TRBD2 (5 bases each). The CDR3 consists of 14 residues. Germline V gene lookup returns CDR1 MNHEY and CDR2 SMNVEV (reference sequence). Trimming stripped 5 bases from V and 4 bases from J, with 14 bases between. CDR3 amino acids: CASSPWDPLETQYF. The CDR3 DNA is TGTGCCAGCAGTCCATGGGACCCGTTAGAGACCCAGTACTTC.

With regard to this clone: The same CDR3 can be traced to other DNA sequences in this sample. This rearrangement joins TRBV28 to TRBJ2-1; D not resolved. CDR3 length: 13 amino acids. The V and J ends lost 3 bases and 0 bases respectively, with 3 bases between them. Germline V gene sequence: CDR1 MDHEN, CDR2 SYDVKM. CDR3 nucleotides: TGTGCCAGCAGTTTGAGCTCCTACAATGAGCAGTTCTTC. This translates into CASSLSSYNEQFF. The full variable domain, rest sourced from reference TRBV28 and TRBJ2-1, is DVKVTQSSRYLVKRTGEKVFLECVQDMDHENMFWYRQDPGLGLRLIYFSYDVKMKEKGDIPEGYSVSREKKERFSLILESASTNQTSMYLCASSLSSYNEQFFGPGTRLTVL.

The CDR3, as DNA: TGTGCCAGCAGCCCCGGGGGGCTCGGCGGCTACACCTTC. It codes for CASSPGGLGGYTF. The V gene is TRBV25-1, the J gene TRBJ1-2, with TRBD1 as a possible D gene (6 bases). The germline CDR1 and CDR2 sequences are MGHDK and SYGVNS. V was shortened by 6 bases and J by 8 bases, with 16 bases between the two germline ends. The CDR3 loop spans 13 amino acids.

CDR3 loop: CASSLILGYRGDHTEAFF. The CDR3 DNA sequence: TGTGCCAGCAGTTTAATATTGGGGTACAGGGGGGATCACACTGAAGCTTTCTTT. The rearrangement joins TRBV28 to TRBJ1-1; 8 nucleotides align to TRBD1. V dropped 2 bases and J dropped 3; count of bases not matched to a gene: 14. Germline lookup yields CDR1 MDHEN and CDR2 SYDVKM. The CDR3 spans 18 residues.

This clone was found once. The CDR3 reads CASSLGTGGQETQYF. The CDR3 DNA sequence: TGTGCCAGCAGTCTCGGGACAGGGGGCCAAGAGACCCAGTACTTC. The V gene is TRBV27, the J gene TRBJ2-5; the match to TRBD1 covers 11 bases. With V trimmed by 5 bases and J by 1 base, 3 bases remained unmatched. The germline V gene has CDR1 MNHEY and CDR2 SMNVEV (reference sequence). The CDR3 runs 15 residues.